This T cell receptor (beta chain) was found in a study of glioma-infiltrating T cells after dendritic cell vaccination. Study in general: Monocyte-derived dendritic cells, cultured about 7 days with IL-4 and GM-CSF, were pulsed with autologous tumor lysate. At biweekly intervals, patients got three intradermal dendritic cell vaccine injections.

Trimming shortened V by 6 bases and J by 2 bases, and 21 bases separated the two germline ends. Germline V gene data show CDR1 as SGHKS and CDR2 as YYEKEE (reference sequence). This CDR3 is built from 17 residues. The primer mix had 60 V beta and 13 J beta primers. Method: immunoSEQ multiplex PCR; TCRdb's copy keeps in-frame clones and lacks some. This table has 400 to 550 clones, around 86% appearing once. Notes on the study in general: Complete blood and tumor specimen sets were limited to few patients.

Comments on this clone: Its target is not known.

This sample comprised tumor tissue, obtained before dendritic cell vaccination. The chain combines TRBV5-5 with TRBJ2-1; possible D gene TRBD2, 6 bases. The sequence was collected from a human donor with glioblastoma. The CDR3 spells CASTYPGGTSPYNEQFF. The CDR3, as DNA: TGTGCCAGCACTTACCCCGGGGGAACGAGTCCCTACAATGAGCAGTTCTTC.